The present T cell receptor beta chain was sequenced within a study of blood T cells in healthy people across ages. Whole-study results and caveats: Diversity was higher, and naive CD4+ cells more numerous, in long-lived donors than in aged donors. No one knew whether donors had CMV, which possibly confounded expanded clonotype changes.

About this clonotype: Antigen unknown.

With a J-beta primer mix and a sample-barcoded 5' primer, a second PCR ran about 7 to 11 cycles. One entry per CDR3 protein results from TCRdb running MiXCR on the 5' RACE reads. Of more than 450,000 distinct CDR3 sequences listed, around 27% are singletons. Trimming left V 6 bases short and J 4 bases short, with 19 bases between. CDR1 is SGHAT and CDR2 is FQNNGV in the germline V gene. The CDR3 runs 16 residues. The donors, all healthy, were Caucasians living in Russia, aged about 6 to 90. These data were also filed under a second study, of T cells of mothers and their children. That investigation notes: Researchers found no T cell clones that were persistent and microchimeric.

This receptor was identified in a boy aged 2 to 10 in good health. Sequenced input: blood. V gene TRBV11-2 combines with J gene TRBJ2-1; possible D gene TRBD1, 5 bases. The DNA of the CDR3 is TGTGCCAGCAGAGATTTCCTTACAGGATCATACAATGAGCAGTTCTTC. Protein sequence: CASRDFLTGSYNEQFF.